The 10 T cell receptor beta chains in this list originate from one sample, sequenced in a study of T cells in Graves' hyperthyroidism and ophthalmopathy. The source material, RNA transcripts, was used to amplify TCR beta CDR3 regions. The HTBI primer set was used in a first-round RT-PCR of the TCR CDR3. MiXCR was run by TCRdb on the multiplex PCR reads, yielding one entry per CDR3 protein. Among a few hundred thousand distinct CDR3 sequences listed, about 15% were seen once. The sequenced material came from blood. The receptors come from a woman between 25 and 40 years old with Graves' hyperthyroidism.

This clonotype was recorded many times. The J gene is TRBJ1-1, the V gene TRBV7-2, with no clear D. V lost 0 bases and J 3 bases, leaving 8 bases between the germline ends. Germline CDR1 SGHTA, CDR2 FQGNSA. The CDR3 is 14 residues long. CDR3 bases: TGTGCCAGCAGCTTAGCCTACGGCGACACTGAAGCTTTCTTT. Protein: CASSLAYGDTEAFF.

This clonotype was counted between two and nine times. The genes are TRBV6-1 and TRBJ1-5, with D hard to call. Germline V gene lookup returns CDR1 MNHNS and CDR2 SASEGT. The CDR3 spans 17 residues. V shed 0 bases and J shed 2 bases, with 14 bases lying between them. This chain's CDR3 is CASSEALPWQGNQPQHF. For the CDR3, the DNA is TGTGCCAGCAGTGAAGCGCTTCCGTGGCAGGGCAATCAGCCCCAGCATTTT.

The table lists this clonotype with a few counts. This sequence joins TRBV18 and TRBJ1-5; perhaps TRBD1 as D (5 bases). Per germline, CDR1 KGHSH and CDR2 LQKENI. Trimming took 3 bases from V and 4 from J, leaving 10 bases between them. The CDR3 is 14 amino acids. CDR3 protein: CASSPSGGNQPQHF. CDR3 coding DNA: TGTGCCAGCTCACCTTCTGGGGGGAATCAGCCCCAGCATTTT.

Concerning this clonotype: Given a much more abundant clone one base away, this may be a read error. The CDR3 bases are TGCAGTGCTAGTACCGGGACGGGCAATGAGCAGTTCTTC. It specifies CSASTGTGNEQFF. The rearrangement uses TRBV20-1 and TRBJ2-1; D could derive from TRBD1 or TRBD2 (5 bases each). Germline-derived CDR1 and CDR2 are DFQATT and SNEGSKA (reference sequence). The CDR3 extends over 13 amino acids. Trimming took 3 bases from V and 6 from J, leaving 12 bases between them.

The chain is built from TRBV7-2 and TRBJ2-2, with a tentative D call TRBD1 (5 bases). Trimming left V 6 bases short and J 4 bases short, with 15 bases between. This CDR3 comprises 15 residues. Germline V CDR1 and CDR2: SGHTA, FQGNSA. CDR3 loop: CASSSRRGGTGELFF. The CDR3 nucleotides read TGTGCCAGCAGTTCACGAAGGGGTGGCACCGGGGAGCTGTTTTTT.

The chain combines TRBV6-6 with TRBJ2-7; D is possibly TRBD1 or TRBD2 (5 bases each). Germline V gives CDR1 MNHNY, CDR2 SVGAGI (reference sequence). V shed 2 bases and J shed 0 bases, with 29 bases lying between them. The CDR3 covers 21 residues. For the CDR3, the DNA is TGTGCCAGCAGTTACGTTGGTATCCCGGCAATGGGGACCGAAAGCTCCTACGAGCAGTACTTC. The encoded protein is CASSYVGIPAMGTESSYEQYF.

The sample holds many counts of this clonotype. The chain couples TRBV11-2 to TRBJ2-1; D possibly corresponds to TRBD1 (5 bases). Trimming cost V 3 bases and J 7 bases, with 10 bases left between them. This CDR3 is 13 amino acids long. Germline V lookup: CDR1 SGHAT, CDR2 FQNNGV. The CDR3 region is CASSFRRTNEQFF. CDR3 coding DNA: TGTGCCAGCAGCTTTAGAAGGACAAATGAGCAGTTCTTC.

This clonotype was seen repeatedly, ten times or more. V usage is TRBV6-1 and J usage is TRBJ2-7, with a tentative D call TRBD2 (7 bases). From germline, CDR1 is MNHNS and CDR2 SASEGT. V lost 5 bases and J 4 bases, leaving 15 bases between the germline ends. The CDR3 loop spans 14 amino acids. Written as DNA, the CDR3 is TGTGCCAGCAGTCAAGGGGGAGGGGTATACGAGCAGTACTTC. Its protein is CASSQGGGVYEQYF.

The V call is TRBV30, the J call TRBJ2-1; 10 bases map to TRBD2. The CDR3 sequence is 15 residues long. Germline assignment: CDR1 GTSNPN and CDR2 SVGIG (reference sequence). Trimming took 4 bases from V and 2 from J; bases not matched to a gene: 5. Here the CDR3 reads CAWTRTSGPYNEQFF. The CDR3 nucleotides read TGTGCCTGGACGAGGACTAGCGGCCCCTACAATGAGCAGTTCTTC.

This clonotype was seen repeatedly, ten times or more. This rearrangement joins TRBV6-1 to TRBJ2-1, with 9 bases lining up with TRBD1. Germline assignment: CDR1 MNHNS and CDR2 SASEGT. The J segment lost 3 bases and the V segment lost 6 bases, leaving 9 bases of the junction unmatched. CDR3 size: 16 residues. CDR3 bases: TGTGCCAGCAGAATATACGGACAGGGGTACTACAATGAGCAGTTCTTC. Encoded protein: CASRIYGQGYYNEQFF.